There are many counts of the clone carrying this TCR beta chain. A universal primer site arose from template switching, and cDNA bore unique molecular identifiers. Each CDR3 protein is one row after TCRdb ran MiXCR on the 5' RACE reads. Seen here are approximately 230,000 distinct CDR3 sequences, 5.5% to 7.5% observed once, and the top ten hold more than 14%. These data are taken from a study of identical twins. Germline lookup yields CDR1 SNHLY and CDR2 FYNNEI. The CDR3 spans 15 residues. Trimming removed 8 bases from V and 0 bases from J, with 16 bases in between. The sample was also linked to a second study, of T cells expressing NK-cell markers. Per that study: It was sorted CD3+CD56+NKG2C+, CD3+CD56+NKG2C- and CD3+CD56-NKG2C+ T cells that supplied the TCR beta repertoires. The contribution of dominant NKG2C+ clonotypes to CD8+ T cells in a handful of donors was roughly 1.0-7.0%. One observes that, in a few donors, these clonotypes were also the leading ones within the CD3+CD56-NKG2C+ fraction.

This chain uses TRBV2 with TRBJ1-1; D remains ambiguous. The material sequenced was CD8+ T cells sorted from blood. The clonotype was recovered from a woman under 30 in good health. This CDR3 is CASGDLDTLNTEAFF. The CDR3, as DNA: TGTGCCAGCGGAGATCTCGACACTTTGAACACTGAAGCTTTCTTT.